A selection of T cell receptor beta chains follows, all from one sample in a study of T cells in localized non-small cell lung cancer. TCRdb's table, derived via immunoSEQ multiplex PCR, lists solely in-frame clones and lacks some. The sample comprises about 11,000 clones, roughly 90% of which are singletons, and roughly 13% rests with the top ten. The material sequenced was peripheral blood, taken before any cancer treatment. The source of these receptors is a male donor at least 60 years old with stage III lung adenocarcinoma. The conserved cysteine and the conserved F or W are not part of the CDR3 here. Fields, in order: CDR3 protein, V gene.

cdr3_aa: ASSYLGQSQETQY
v_call: TRBV6-6

cdr3_aa: ASSPRTITDTQY
v_call: TRBV14

cdr3_aa: ASSGGTEGEKLF
v_call: TRBV7-9

cdr3_aa: ASSLGGTGIFNEQF
v_call: TRBV7-2

cdr3_aa: ASTPRTSGNYEQF
v_call: TRBV2

cdr3_aa: ASSLGGTGAQFEAF
v_call: TRBV5-1

cdr3_aa: ASSTRDRGRNEQF
v_call: TRBV28

cdr3_aa: ASSFSSFLLTDSSYNEQF
v_call: TRBV11-3

cdr3_aa: ASSVDRGSTWSSYNEQF
v_call: TRBV9

cdr3_aa: ASSPNSYEQY
v_call: TRBV7-2

cdr3_aa: STRDATYEQY
v_call: TRBV29-1

cdr3_aa: ASSQETSGSTYNEQF
v_call: TRBV4-3

cdr3_aa: ASSSRTSGVSYNEQF
v_call: TRBV5-1

cdr3_aa: ASSQDLSSGANVLT
v_call: TRBV4-3

cdr3_aa: ASMTGWATEAF
v_call: TRBV19

cdr3_aa: ASSIPGVGTGELF
v_call: TRBV19